This T cell receptor (beta chain) was identified during a study of T cells after yellow fever vaccination. TCRdb re-analysed the 5' RACE reads in MiXCR, keeping a single row per CDR3 protein. This sample carries approximately 300,000 distinct CDR3 sequences, about 10% of them seen once, and the ten largest clones take 3% to 4%. V was clipped by 5 bases and J by 7 bases; unmatched bases: 6. CDR1 and CDR2 from the germline V gene are KGHSH and LQKENI. The CDR3 has 15 amino acids. The receptor comes from a man between 18 and 29 years old who received the YFV17D yellow fever vaccine. The chain is built from TRBV18 and TRBJ2-2; 11 nucleotides line up with TRBD1. Sequences were derived from CD4+ T cells sorted from PBMCs, sampled 45 days after the yellow fever booster vaccination. The CDR3 is CASSEGQGAFGELFF. The CDR3 region has the DNA TGTGCCAGCTCAGAAGGACAGGGGGCGTTCGGGGAGCTGTTTTTT.